This entry is about one TCR beta chain. Its antigen target is currently unknown. Base qualities are not recorded, but no much larger clone differs from it by a single base. TCRbeta CDR3 regions were amplified from genomic DNA using the immunoSEQ Assay, a bias-controlled multiplex PCR. The published analysis was carried out like this. The number of nucleated cells in each sample was estimated by amplification of reference gene primers within the assay. To quantify the absolute abundance of each unique TCRbeta CDR3 rearrangement, sequence reads were collapsed and filtered. Productive Simpson clonality was computed per sample as the square root of Simpson's diversity index over productive rearrangements. TCRdb took over this immuneACCESS table, retaining in-frame rearrangements with V and J assigned. Such tables are incomplete; in checked studies, under half of the missing clones stem from an unresolved V gene, and the remainder is unexplained. Clone size and the V and J calls come from that table; the DNA yielded D and trimming. Counted in this sample were 84,000 or so clones; over 80% of them appeared once. The ten largest clones represent approximately 20% of the sample.

The data stem from a study of blood T cell repertoires in COVID-19 (dated by TCRdb to 2018 to 2021). As for the study more broadly: Samples covering the acute and convalescent phases of COVID-19 were provided by collaborators in the United States, Italy and Spain. The material from the prospective study consisted of cDNA or gDNA derived from T cells, B-cell-depleted T cells, or PBMCs. The dataset comprised deeply sampled blood TCRbeta repertoires from subjects exposed to, actively infected with, or recovered from COVID-19. The repertoires were released in a freely available public database intended as a resource for research on the immune response to SARS-CoV-2. Samples came from the ongoing ImmuneRACE study (first 160 participants) plus 1,254 subjects from 6 global collaborators. Nearly every sample came with metadata listing a de-identified subject ID, COVID-19 status, age in years and sex. Where available, HLA class I and class II types were taken from metadata supplied by the sample provider and were not determined by assay-based typing.

Each collaborating institution followed its own protocols to collect whole blood in K2EDTA tubes. For TCRbeta analysis, collaborator samples were shipped as frozen whole blood, as isolated PBMCs, or as DNA extracted from either sample type. General study outcomes and caveats: Clinical and demographic metadata were provided uncurated, with the amount varying by source and participant.

The germline V gene specifies SGHRS as CDR1 and YFSETQ as CDR2. Trimming at the junction amounts to 7 bases on V and 1 base on J, and the germline ends lie 16 bases apart. From its cysteine to its phenylalanine, the CDR3 spans 15 amino acids. The DNA shown is the 45-base CDR3, in frame from base 1. Sequenced sample: peripheral blood. The receptor's source is an elderly man with active or convalescent COVID-19. In this chain, TRBV5-1 is recombined with TRBJ2-3; the best D guess is TRBD2, with 5 bases matching. The CDR3 protein is CASGREGSRTDTQYF. The sequenced DNA is TGCGCCAGCGGCCGTGAAGGGAGCCGCACAGATACGCAGTATTTT.